This T cell receptor beta chain was found in a study of CXCR3-negative and CXCR3-positive naive CD8 T cells. About this clonotype: The antigen remains undetermined.

Per germline, CDR1 LNHDA and CDR2 SQIVND (reference sequence). The CDR3 consists of 13 residues. Study-wide findings and caveats: For memory CD8+ cells diversity was much lower, but both naive subsets had comparably high diversity. Researchers report that CXCR3-positive naive cells carry more hydrophobic TRB CDR3s than CXCR3-negative naive cells.

With UMI labels, 5' RACE was used to prepare the TRB cDNA libraries. Reanalyzing the 5' RACE reads, TCRdb keeps one entry per CDR3 protein, without DNA. The sample spans about 57,000 distinct CDR3 sequences; the ten largest clones claim more than 0.45%. J is TRBJ2-7 and V is TRBV19; there is no DNA to check the TCRdb D call of TRBD1. Sequencing input: naive CXCR3+ CD8+ T cells from blood. Subset in this sample: CD45RO-CCR7+CD27+CD95- naive CD8+ T cells expressing CXCR3 (TNR3+). This clonotype was sampled from a human donor in good health. Some clones in this sample may be carry-over from other donors' samples. CDR3 sequence: CASSAGLDYEQYF.